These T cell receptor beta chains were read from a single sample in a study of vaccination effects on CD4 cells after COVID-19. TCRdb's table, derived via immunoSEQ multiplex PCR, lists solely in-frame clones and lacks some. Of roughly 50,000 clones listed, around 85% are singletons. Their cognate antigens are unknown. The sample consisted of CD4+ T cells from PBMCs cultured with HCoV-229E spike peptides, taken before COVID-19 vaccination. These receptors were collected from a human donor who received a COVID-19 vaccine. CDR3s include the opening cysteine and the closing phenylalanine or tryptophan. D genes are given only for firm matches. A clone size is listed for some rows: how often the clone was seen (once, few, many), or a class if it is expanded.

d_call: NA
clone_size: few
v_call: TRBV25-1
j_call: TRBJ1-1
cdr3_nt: TGTGCCAGCAGTGGGTCAGGGGTCCTGGGCACTGAAGCTTTCTTT
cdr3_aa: CASSGSGVLGTEAFF

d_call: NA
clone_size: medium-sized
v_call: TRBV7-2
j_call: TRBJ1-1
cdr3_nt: TGTGCCAGCAGCAACCAGAACACTGAAGCTTTCTTT
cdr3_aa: CASSNQNTEAFF

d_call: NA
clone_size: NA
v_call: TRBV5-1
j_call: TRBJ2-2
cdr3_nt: TGCGCCAGCAGCTTGGCCGGAAACACCGGGGAGCTGTTTTTT
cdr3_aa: CASSLAGNTGELFF

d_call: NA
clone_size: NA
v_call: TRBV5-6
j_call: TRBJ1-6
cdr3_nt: TGTGCCAGCAGCAGTCGGGAGGGGGACCCGGTAAGGTCACCCCTCCACTTT
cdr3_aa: CASSSREGDPVRSPLHF

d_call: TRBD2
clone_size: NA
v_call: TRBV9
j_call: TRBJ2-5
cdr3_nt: TGTGCCAGCAGCGTCGGAGCTAGCGGGGGGCTGGATGAGACCCAGTACTTC
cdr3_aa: CASSVGASGGLDETQYF

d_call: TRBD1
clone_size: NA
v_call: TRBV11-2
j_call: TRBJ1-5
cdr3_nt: TGTGCCAGCAGCTACCGGCAGCCAGAACCGACAGGGATAAATCAGCCCCAGCATTTT
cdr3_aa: CASSYRQPEPTGINQPQHF

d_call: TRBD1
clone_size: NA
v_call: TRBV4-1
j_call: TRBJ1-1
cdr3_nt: TGCGCCAGCAGGAACAGGGGGACTGAAGCTTTCTTT
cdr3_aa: CASRNRGTEAFF

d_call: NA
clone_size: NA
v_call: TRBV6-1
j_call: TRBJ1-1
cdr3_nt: TGTGCCAGCAGTGTCGGACAGAATGAAGCTTTCTTT
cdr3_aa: CASSVGQNEAFF

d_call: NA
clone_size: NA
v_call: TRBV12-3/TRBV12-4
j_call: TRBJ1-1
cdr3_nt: TGTGCCAGCAGTTTTACCGCCGTTATTGAAGCTTTCTTT
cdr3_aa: CASSFTAVIEAFF

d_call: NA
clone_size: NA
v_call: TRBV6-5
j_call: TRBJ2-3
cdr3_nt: TGTGCCAGCAGTACACAGGGCCTAATCACAGATACGCAGTATTTT
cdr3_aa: CASSTQGLITDTQYF

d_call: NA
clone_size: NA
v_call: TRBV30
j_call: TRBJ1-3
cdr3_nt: TGTGCCTGGAGTCCCAACAGGGAACTACCCCCCCAGGCAGTTGGAAACACCATATATTTT
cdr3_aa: CAWSPNRELPPQAVGNTIYF

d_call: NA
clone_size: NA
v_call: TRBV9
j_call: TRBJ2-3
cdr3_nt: TGTGCCAGCAGCCGATCAGATACGCAGTATTTT
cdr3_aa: CASSRSDTQYF

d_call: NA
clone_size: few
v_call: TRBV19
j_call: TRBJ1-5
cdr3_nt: TGTGCCAGTAGGGGACACCTCAATCAGCCCCAGCATTTT
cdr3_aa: CASRGHLNQPQHF

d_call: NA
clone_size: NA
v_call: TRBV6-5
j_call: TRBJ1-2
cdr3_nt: TGTGCCAGCAGTTACACCACCCCGGGGTATGGCTACACCTTC
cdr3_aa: CASSYTTPGYGYTF

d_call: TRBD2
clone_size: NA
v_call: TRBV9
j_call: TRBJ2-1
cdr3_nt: TGTGCCAGTTCTAAGGAGCCTAGCGGGGTCTACAATGAGCAGTTCTTC
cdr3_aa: CASSKEPSGVYNEQFF

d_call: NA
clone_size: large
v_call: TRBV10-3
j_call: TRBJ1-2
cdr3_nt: TGTGCCATCAGTGGGCCCGGGTCCTCGATACTTAACTATGGCTACACCTTC
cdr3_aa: CAISGPGSSILNYGYTF

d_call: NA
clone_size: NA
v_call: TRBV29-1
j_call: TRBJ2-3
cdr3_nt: TGCAGCGTTTCCCGTTGGGGCGATCTCACAGATACGCAGTATTTT
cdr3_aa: CSVSRWGDLTDTQYF

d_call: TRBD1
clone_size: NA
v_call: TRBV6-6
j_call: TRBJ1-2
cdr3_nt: TGTGCCAGCAGTTCCGACAGGGCGGGCGGCTACACCTTC
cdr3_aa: CASSSDRAGGYTF

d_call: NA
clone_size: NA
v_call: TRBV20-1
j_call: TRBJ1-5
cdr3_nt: TGCAGTGCTAGAGTCGGGGAGCCCCAGCATTTT
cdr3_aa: CSARVGEPQHF

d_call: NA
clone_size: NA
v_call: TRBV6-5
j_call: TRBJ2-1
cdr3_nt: TGTGCCAGCCACATCATCAGAGACAATGAGCAGTTCTTC
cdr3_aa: CASHIIRDNEQFF

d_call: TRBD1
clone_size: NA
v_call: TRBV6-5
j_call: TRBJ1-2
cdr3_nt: TGTGCCAGCAGAACGGACAGGGAAGGGGGTGGCTACACCTTC
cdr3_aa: CASRTDREGGGYTF

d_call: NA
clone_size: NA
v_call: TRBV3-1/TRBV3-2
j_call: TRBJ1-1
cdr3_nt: TGTGCCAGCAGCCGGACCCTTCTCACTGAAGCTTTCTTT
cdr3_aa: CASSRTLLTEAFF

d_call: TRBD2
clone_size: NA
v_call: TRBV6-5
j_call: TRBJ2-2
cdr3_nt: TGTGCCAGCAGCCCCCGGCGGGGGACCACCGGGGAGCTGTTTTTT
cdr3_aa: CASSPRRGTTGELFF

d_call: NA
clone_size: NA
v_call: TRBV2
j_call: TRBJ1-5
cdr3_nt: TGTGCCAGCAGTGAATCCAGGAATAGCAATCAGCCCCAGCATTTT
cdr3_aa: CASSESRNSNQPQHF

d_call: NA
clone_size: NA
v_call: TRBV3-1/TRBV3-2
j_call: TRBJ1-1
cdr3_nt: TGTGCCAGCAGCCAAGCGGGGGTTGGTACTGAAGCTTTCTTT
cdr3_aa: CASSQAGVGTEAFF

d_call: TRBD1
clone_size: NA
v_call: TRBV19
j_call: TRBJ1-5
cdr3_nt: TGTGCCAGTAGTATAAAATTAGGGGGCTACCAGCCCCAGCATTTT
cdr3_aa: CASSIKLGGYQPQHF

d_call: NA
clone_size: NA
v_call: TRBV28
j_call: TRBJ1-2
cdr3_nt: TGTGCCAGCAGTTTGAGGGGCAATGGCTACACCTTC
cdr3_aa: CASSLRGNGYTF

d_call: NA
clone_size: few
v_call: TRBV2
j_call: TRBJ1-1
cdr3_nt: TGTGCCAGCAGATGGACTGTGAACACTGAAGCTTTCTTT
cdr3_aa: CASRWTVNTEAFF

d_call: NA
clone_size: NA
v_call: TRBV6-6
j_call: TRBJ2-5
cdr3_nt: TGTGCCAGCACCCAACCCTCTCGGGGCGAAGAGACCCAGTACTTC
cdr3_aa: CASTQPSRGEETQYF

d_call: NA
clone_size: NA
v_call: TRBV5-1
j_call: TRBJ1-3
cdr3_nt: TGCGCCAGCAGCTTGGGTTTTTTGGCCTCTGGAAACACCATATATTTT
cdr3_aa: CASSLGFLASGNTIYF

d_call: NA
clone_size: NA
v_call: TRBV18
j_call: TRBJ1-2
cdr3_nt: TGTGCCAGCTCAGAGAGTGCCGCTAACTATGGCTACACCTTC
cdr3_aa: CASSESAANYGYTF

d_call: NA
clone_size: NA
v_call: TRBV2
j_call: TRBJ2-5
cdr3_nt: TGTGCCAGCAGCTTGGGCCCGACGGGGACCCAGTACTTC
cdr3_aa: CASSLGPTGTQYF

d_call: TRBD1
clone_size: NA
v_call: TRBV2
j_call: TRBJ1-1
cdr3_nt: TGTGCCAGCTTACAGGGGAGCGCTGAAGCTTTCTTT
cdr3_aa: CASLQGSAEAFF

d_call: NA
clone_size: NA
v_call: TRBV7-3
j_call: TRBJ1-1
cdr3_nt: TGTGCCAGCAGCTTTCAAGGGGGCACTGAAGCTTTCTTT
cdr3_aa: CASSFQGGTEAFF

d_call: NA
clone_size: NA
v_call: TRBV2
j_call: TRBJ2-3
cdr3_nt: TGTGCCAGCAGTGAAGAGGGTACAGATACGCAGTATTTT
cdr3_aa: CASSEEGTDTQYF

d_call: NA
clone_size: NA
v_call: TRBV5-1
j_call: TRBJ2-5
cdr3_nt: TGCGCCAGCAGAATGGACAGTTCAATCGAGACCCAGTACTTC
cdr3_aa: CASRMDSSIETQYF

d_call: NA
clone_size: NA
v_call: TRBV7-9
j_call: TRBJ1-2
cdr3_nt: TGTGCCAGCAGCCTCCCCGGGCATGGCTACACCTTC
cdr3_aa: CASSLPGHGYTF

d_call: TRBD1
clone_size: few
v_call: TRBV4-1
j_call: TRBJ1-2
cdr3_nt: TGCGCCAGCAGCCAAGCGGACAGGGAATCTATGGGCTACACCTTC
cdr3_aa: CASSQADRESMGYTF

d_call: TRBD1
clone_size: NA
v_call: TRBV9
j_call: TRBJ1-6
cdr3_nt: TGTGCCAGCAGCGTTTTTCCAGGGGGGAATTCACCCCTCCACTTT
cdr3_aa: CASSVFPGGNSPLHF

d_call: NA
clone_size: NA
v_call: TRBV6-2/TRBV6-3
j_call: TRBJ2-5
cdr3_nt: TGTGCCAGCAGTTCCTGGGACGACCAAGAGACCCAGTACTTC
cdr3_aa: CASSSWDDQETQYF

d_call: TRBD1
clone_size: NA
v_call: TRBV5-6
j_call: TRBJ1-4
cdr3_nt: TGTGCCAGCAGCATTGACAGGGGTCGGGATGGGGAAAAACTGTTTTTT
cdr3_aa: CASSIDRGRDGEKLFF

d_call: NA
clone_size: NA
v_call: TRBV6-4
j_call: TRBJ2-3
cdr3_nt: TGTGCCAGCAGTGTCAAGGGGACAGATACGCAGTATTTT
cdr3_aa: CASSVKGTDTQYF

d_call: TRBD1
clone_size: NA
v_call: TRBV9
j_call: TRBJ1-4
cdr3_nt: TGTGCCAGCAGCAAGGGACAGGGGGCGAGGACTAATGAAAAACTGTTTTTT
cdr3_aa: CASSKGQGARTNEKLFF

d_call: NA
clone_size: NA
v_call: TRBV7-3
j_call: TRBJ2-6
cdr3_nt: TGTGCCAGCAGCTTAACTAGCTCTGGGGCCAACGTCCTGACTTTC
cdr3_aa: CASSLTSSGANVLTF

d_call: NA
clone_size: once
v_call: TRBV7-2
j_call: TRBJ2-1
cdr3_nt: TGTGCCAGCAGCCCCTCCCGGGGGCGGGGCAATGAGCAGTTCTTC
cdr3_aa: CASSPSRGRGNEQFF

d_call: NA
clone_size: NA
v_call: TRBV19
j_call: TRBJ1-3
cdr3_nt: TGTGCCAGTACCCGACAGACGAACTCTGGAAACACCATATATTTT
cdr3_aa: CASTRQTNSGNTIYF

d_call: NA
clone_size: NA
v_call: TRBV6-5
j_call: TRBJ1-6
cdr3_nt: TGTGCCAGCAGTTACTACAGCCAAAGAATTTATTCACCCCTCCACTTT
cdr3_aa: CASSYYSQRIYSPLHF

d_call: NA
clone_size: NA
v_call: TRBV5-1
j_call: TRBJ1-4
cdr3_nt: TGCGCCAGCAGCTTGGTCATAGGGGTCAGTGAAAAACTGTTTTTT
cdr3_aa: CASSLVIGVSEKLFF

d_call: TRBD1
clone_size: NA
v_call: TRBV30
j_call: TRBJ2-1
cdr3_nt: TGTGCCTGGAGAGCGGACAGGGGGTCCTACAATGAGCAGTTCTTC
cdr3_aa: CAWRADRGSYNEQFF

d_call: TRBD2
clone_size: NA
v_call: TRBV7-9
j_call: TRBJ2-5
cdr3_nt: TGTGCCAGCAGCTTAATGACTAGCGGGGGGCGAGAGACCCAGTACTTC
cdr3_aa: CASSLMTSGGRETQYF

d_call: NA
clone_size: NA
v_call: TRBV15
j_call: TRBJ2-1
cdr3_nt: TGTGCCACCAGCATTCCCCCGGTGGACTCTTTGTTCTTC
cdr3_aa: CATSIPPVDSLFF

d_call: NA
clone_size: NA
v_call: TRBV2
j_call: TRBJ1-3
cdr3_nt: TGTGCCAGCAGTAGGGACACCGGCGGGAACACCATATATTTT
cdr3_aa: CASSRDTGGNTIYF

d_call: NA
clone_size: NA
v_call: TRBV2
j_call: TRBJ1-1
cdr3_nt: TGTGCCAGCAGTGAGACAGCCCTGAACACTGAAGCTTTCTTT
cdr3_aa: CASSETALNTEAFF

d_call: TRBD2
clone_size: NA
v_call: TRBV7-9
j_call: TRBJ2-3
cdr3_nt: TGTGCCAGCAGCTTAGGGGCTAGCGGGTCCACAGATACGCAGTATTTT
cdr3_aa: CASSLGASGSTDTQYF

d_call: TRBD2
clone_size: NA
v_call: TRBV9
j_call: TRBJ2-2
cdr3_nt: TGTGCCAGCAGCGTAGAAGCGGGGGGGCCCTCCGGGGAGCTGTTTTTT
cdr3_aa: CASSVEAGGPSGELFF